The sequence of this TCR beta chain was determined in a study of cytomegalovirus exposure and HLA in healthy donors. Findings and limits, study-wide: Earlier analysis yielded a pattern in which most TCR beta V segments were productive about 90% or about 30% of the time. Cytomegalovirus status was reportedly diagnosed by the classifier with high specificity and sensitivity.

With 60 Vbeta and 13 Jbeta primers, the PCR was carried out. The method was immunoSEQ multiplex PCR; TCRdb's version includes in-frame clones alone and lacks a portion of them. The sample records 120,000 or so clones, about 80% being singletons. The germline V gene encodes CDR1 SNHLY and CDR2 FYNNEI. The CDR3 is 13 residues long. Trimming removed 3 bases from V and 4 bases from J, with 9 bases in between. Comments on this clone: Its specificity is not known.

The material sequenced was PBMCs. The chain employs TRBV2 and TRBJ1-2; D may be TRBD1 (6 bases). This TCR derives from a human donor in good health. CDR3 loop: CASSDGQLYGYTF. CDR3 coding DNA: TGTGCCAGCAGTGATGGACAGCTCTATGGCTACACCTTC.